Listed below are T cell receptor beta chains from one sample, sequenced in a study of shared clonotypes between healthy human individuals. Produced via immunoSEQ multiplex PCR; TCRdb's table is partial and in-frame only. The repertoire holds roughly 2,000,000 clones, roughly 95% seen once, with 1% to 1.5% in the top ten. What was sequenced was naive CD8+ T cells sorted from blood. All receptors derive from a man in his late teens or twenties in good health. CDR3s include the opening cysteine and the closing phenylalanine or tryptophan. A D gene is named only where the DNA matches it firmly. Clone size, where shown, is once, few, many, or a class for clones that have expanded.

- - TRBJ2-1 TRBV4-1 CASSQWVANNEQFF TGCGCCAGCAGCCAATGGGTAGCGAACAATGAGCAGTTCTTC
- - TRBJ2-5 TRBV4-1 CASSQDSTLQETQYF TGCGCCAGCAGCCAAGACTCTACCTTACAAGAGACCCAGTACTTC
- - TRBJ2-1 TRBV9 CASSVRLGYNEQFF TGTGCCAGCAGCGTACGGTTGGGGTACAATGAGCAGTTCTTC
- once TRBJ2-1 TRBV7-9 CASSLVPSGGWDEQFF TGTGCCAGCAGCTTAGTCCCCTCCGGCGGATGGGATGAGCAGTTCTTC
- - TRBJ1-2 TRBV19 CASSMPDRGLYGYTF TGTGCCAGTAGTATGCCGGACAGAGGCCTTTATGGCTACACCTTC
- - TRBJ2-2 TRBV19 CASSPQAYTGELFF TGTGCCAGTAGTCCACAGGCGTATACCGGGGAGCTGTTTTTT
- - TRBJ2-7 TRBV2 CATVVLVSEQYF TGTGCCACCGTCGTTCTAGTAAGCGAGCAGTACTTC
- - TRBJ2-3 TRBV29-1 CSVRTERVSTDTQYF TGCAGCGTTAGAACGGAACGGGTGTCCACAGATACGCAGTATTTT
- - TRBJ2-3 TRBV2 CASSRTETITDTQYF TGTGCCAGCAGTCGGACAGAAACTATCACAGATACGCAGTATTTT
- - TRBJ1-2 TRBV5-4 CASNWGGEEGYTF TGTGCCAGCAACTGGGGTGGGGAGGAGGGCTACACCTTC
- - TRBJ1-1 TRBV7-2 CASSLGKVAEAFF TGTGCCAGCAGCTTAGGGAAGGTTGCTGAAGCTTTCTTT
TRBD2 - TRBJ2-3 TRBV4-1 CASSLAGTDTQYF TGCGCCAGCAGCCTAGCGGGGACAGATACGCAGTATTTT
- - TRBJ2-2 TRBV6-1 CASSEAAGQSTGELFF TGTGCCAGCAGTGAAGCAGCAGGCCAGTCGACCGGGGAGCTGTTTTTT
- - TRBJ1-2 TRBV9 CASSVSEESGASGYTF TGTGCCAGCAGCGTATCAGAAGAGTCAGGCGCGAGTGGCTACACCTTC
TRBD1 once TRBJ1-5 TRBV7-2 CASSLRTGGGQPQHF TGTGCCAGCAGCTTAAGGACAGGGGGCGGACAGCCCCAGCATTTT
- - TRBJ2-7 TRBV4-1 CASSQGSGVYEQYF TGCGCCAGCAGCCAAGGGTCGGGTGTATACGAGCAGTACTTC
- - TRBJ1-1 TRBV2 CASSTPELNTEAFF TGTGCCAGCAGTACTCCGGAATTGAACACTGAAGCTTTCTTT
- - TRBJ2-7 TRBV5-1 CASSLAGTSYEQYF TGCGCCAGCAGCTTGGCCGGCACCTCCTACGAGCAGTACTTC
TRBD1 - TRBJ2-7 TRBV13 CASSNRDSIHEQYF TGTGCCAGCAGCAACCGGGACAGTATACACGAGCAGTACTTC
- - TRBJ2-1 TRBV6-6 CASSYGQGWDEQFF TGTGCCAGCAGTTACGGGCAGGGATGGGATGAGCAGTTCTTC
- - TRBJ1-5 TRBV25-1 CASSDAGPYSNQPQHF TGTGCCAGCAGTGATGCAGGACCTTATAGCAATCAGCCCCAGCATTTT
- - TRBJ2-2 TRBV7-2 CASSLSPGELFF TGTGCCAGCAGCTTAAGTCCCGGGGAGCTGTTTTTT
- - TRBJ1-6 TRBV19 CASSIRDTGNSPLHF TGTGCCAGTAGTATAAGGGACACGGGAAATTCACCCCTCCACTTT
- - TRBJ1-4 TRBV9 CASSVGGQTNEKLFF TGTGCCAGCAGCGTAGGTGGACAGACTAATGAAAAACTGTTTTTT